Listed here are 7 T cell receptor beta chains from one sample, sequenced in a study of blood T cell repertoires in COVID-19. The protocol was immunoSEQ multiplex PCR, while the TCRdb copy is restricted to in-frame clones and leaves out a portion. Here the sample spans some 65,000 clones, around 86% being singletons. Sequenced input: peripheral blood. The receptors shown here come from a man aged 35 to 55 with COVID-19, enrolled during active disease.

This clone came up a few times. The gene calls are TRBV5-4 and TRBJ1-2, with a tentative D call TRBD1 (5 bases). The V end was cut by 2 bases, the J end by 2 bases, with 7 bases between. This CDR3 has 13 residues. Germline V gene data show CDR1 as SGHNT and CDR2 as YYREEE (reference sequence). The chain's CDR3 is CASSFSGNYGYTF. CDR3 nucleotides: TGTGCCAGCAGCTTTTCAGGGAACTATGGCTACACCTTC.

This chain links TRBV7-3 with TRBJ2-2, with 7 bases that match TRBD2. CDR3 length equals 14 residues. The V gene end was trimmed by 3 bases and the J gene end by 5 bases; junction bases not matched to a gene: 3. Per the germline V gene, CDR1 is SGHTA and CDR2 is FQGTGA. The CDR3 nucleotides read TGTGCCAGCAGCTTCCAGGGAGGGACCGGGGAGCTGTTTTTT. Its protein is CASSFQGGTGELFF.

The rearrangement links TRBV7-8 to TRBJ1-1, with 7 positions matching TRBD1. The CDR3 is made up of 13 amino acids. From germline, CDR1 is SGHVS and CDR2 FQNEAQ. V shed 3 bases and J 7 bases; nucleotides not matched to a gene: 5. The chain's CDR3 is CASSFGGGDEAFF. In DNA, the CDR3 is TGTGCCAGCAGCTTTGGAGGGGGCGATGAAGCTTTCTTT.

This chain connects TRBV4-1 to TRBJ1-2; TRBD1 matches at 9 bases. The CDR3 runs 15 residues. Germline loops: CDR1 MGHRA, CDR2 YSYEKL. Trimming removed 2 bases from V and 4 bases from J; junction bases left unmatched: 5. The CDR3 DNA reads TGCGCCAGCAGCCAACTACAGGGGGCGGGCTATGGCTACACCTTC. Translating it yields CASSQLQGAGYGYTF.

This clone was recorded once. The CDR3 region is CAWSSSRGKGGKLFF. In DNA form, the CDR3 reads TGTGCCTGGAGCTCGTCGCGCGGGAAGGGAGGAAAACTGTTTTTT. This chain uses TRBV30 with TRBJ1-4; D call uncertain. Germline V gene sequence: CDR1 GTSNPN, CDR2 SVGIG (reference sequence). The V and J ends lost 3 bases and 10 bases respectively, with 21 bases between them. The length of the CDR3 is 15 residues.

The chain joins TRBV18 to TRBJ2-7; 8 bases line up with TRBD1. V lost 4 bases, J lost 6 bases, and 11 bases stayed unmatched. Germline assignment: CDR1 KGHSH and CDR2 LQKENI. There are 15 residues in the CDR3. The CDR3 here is CASSRTTGDVSEQYF. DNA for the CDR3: TGTGCCAGCTCACGAACGACAGGGGATGTATCCGAGCAGTACTTC.

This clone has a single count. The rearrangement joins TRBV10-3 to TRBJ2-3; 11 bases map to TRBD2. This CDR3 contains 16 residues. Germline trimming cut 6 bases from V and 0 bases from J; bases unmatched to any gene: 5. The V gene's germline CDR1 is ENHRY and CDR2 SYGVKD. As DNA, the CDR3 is TGTGCCATCAGGAAACTAGCGGGGGCTAGCACAGATACGCAGTATTTT. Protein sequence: CAIRKLAGASTDTQYF.